Listed below are T cell receptor beta chains from one sample, sequenced in a study of blood T cell repertoires in COVID-19. TCRdb keeps only in-frame clones here, not all; method: immunoSEQ multiplex PCR. Of about 170,000 clones in the sample, about 80% were seen once. The sequenced sample consisted of peripheral blood. These receptors were obtained from an elderly woman with acute or convalescent COVID-19. Each CDR3 is given with its conserved first and last residue. Fields, in order: J gene, clone size, V gene, D gene, CDR3 length, CDR3 protein, CDR3 DNA. A D gene is named only where the DNA matches it firmly. Size is omitted from some rows. Given values are once, few, many or a class for expanded clones.

J gene: TRBJ2-2; clone size: -; V gene: TRBV5-6; D gene: TRBD2; CDR3 length: 16; CDR3 protein: CASSLQLAGFTGELFF; CDR3 DNA: TGTGCCAGCAGCCTCCAACTAGCGGGCTTCACCGGGGAGCTGTTTTTT
J gene: TRBJ1-5; clone size: once; V gene: TRBV19; D gene: TRBD1; CDR3 length: 15; CDR3 protein: CASRGDREDNQPQHF; CDR3 DNA: TGTGCCAGTAGGGGGGACAGGGAGGACAATCAGCCCCAGCATTTT
J gene: TRBJ2-2; clone size: -; V gene: TRBV5-1; D gene: -; CDR3 length: 14; CDR3 protein: CASSLASNTGELFF; CDR3 DNA: TGCGCCAGCAGCTTGGCTTCGAACACCGGGGAGCTGTTTTTT
J gene: TRBJ2-1; clone size: -; V gene: TRBV5-1; D gene: -; CDR3 length: 15; CDR3 protein: CASSLEAKYYNEQFF; CDR3 DNA: TGCGCCAGCAGCTTGGAAGCGAAATACTACAATGAGCAGTTCTTC
J gene: TRBJ2-2; clone size: -; V gene: TRBV3-1/TRBV3-2; D gene: TRBD2; CDR3 length: 20; CDR3 protein: CASSPKGPGLAGGDAGELFF; CDR3 DNA: TGTGCCAGCAGCCCAAAAGGGCCGGGACTAGCGGGAGGGGATGCCGGGGAGCTGTTTTTT
J gene: TRBJ1-2; clone size: -; V gene: TRBV2; D gene: -; CDR3 length: 13; CDR3 protein: CASSAETGGGYTF; CDR3 DNA: TGTGCCAGCAGTGCGGAGACAGGCGGTGGCTACACCTTC
J gene: TRBJ2-1; clone size: -; V gene: TRBV7-2; D gene: TRBD2; CDR3 length: 12; CDR3 protein: CASSFGGGEQFF; CDR3 DNA: TGTGCCAGCAGCTTCGGGGGGGGTGAGCAGTTCTTC
J gene: TRBJ1-3; clone size: -; V gene: TRBV18; D gene: -; CDR3 length: 15; CDR3 protein: CASSPTHSSRDTIYF; CDR3 DNA: TGTGCCAGCTCACCAACACACAGTTCCAGGGACACCATATATTTT
J gene: TRBJ1-6; clone size: -; V gene: TRBV6-5; D gene: -; CDR3 length: 15; CDR3 protein: CASTNGQPYNSPLHF; CDR3 DNA: TGTGCCAGCACTAACGGACAACCTTATAATTCACCCCTCCACTTT
J gene: TRBJ1-4; clone size: few; V gene: TRBV9; D gene: -; CDR3 length: 16; CDR3 protein: CASSVGGGVSSEKLFF; CDR3 DNA: TGTGCCAGCAGCGTAGGAGGGGGTGTCTCCAGTGAAAAACTGTTTTTT
J gene: TRBJ2-7; clone size: -; V gene: TRBV12-3/TRBV12-4; D gene: -; CDR3 length: 11; CDR3 protein: CASSLTDEQYF; CDR3 DNA: TGTGCCAGCAGTCTTACGGACGAGCAGTACTTC
J gene: TRBJ1-6; clone size: -; V gene: TRBV3-1/TRBV3-2; D gene: TRBD1; CDR3 length: 16; CDR3 protein: CASSPTDRGLNSPLHF; CDR3 DNA: TGTGCCAGCAGCCCGACGGACAGGGGTCTCAATTCACCCCTCCACTTT
J gene: TRBJ2-7; clone size: -; V gene: TRBV18; D gene: -; CDR3 length: 14; CDR3 protein: CASSTDFPAGEQYF; CDR3 DNA: TGTGCCAGCTCGACGGACTTCCCAGCTGGCGAGCAGTACTTC
J gene: TRBJ1-1; clone size: -; V gene: TRBV7-9; D gene: -; CDR3 length: 16; CDR3 protein: CASSRSGRSVFAEAFF; CDR3 DNA: TGTGCCAGCAGCCGGTCGGGGAGGTCCGTATTCGCTGAAGCTTTCTTT
J gene: TRBJ1-1; clone size: once; V gene: TRBV7-9; D gene: -; CDR3 length: 14; CDR3 protein: CASSLNRELTEAFF; CDR3 DNA: TGTGCCAGCAGCTTGAACAGGGAACTCACTGAAGCTTTCTTT
J gene: TRBJ1-5; clone size: -; V gene: TRBV7-9; D gene: TRBD1; CDR3 length: 14; CDR3 protein: CASSRDSSNQPQHF; CDR3 DNA: TGTGCCAGCAGCCGGGACAGTAGCAATCAGCCCCAGCATTTT
J gene: TRBJ2-2; clone size: -; V gene: TRBV6-5; D gene: TRBD2; CDR3 length: 15; CDR3 protein: CASSYPGAGTGELFF; CDR3 DNA: TGTGCCAGCAGTTACCCGGGAGCGGGGACCGGGGAGCTGTTTTTT
J gene: TRBJ1-2; clone size: once; V gene: TRBV6-5; D gene: -; CDR3 length: 13; CDR3 protein: CASKILPGGGYTF; CDR3 DNA: TGTGCCAGCAAGATCCTCCCCGGTGGTGGCTACACCTTC
J gene: TRBJ1-1; clone size: -; V gene: TRBV4-3; D gene: -; CDR3 length: 14; CDR3 protein: CASSQDRVNTEAFF; CDR3 DNA: TGCGCCAGCAGCCAAGACAGGGTGAACACTGAAGCTTTCTTT
J gene: TRBJ1-4; clone size: -; V gene: TRBV4-1; D gene: -; CDR3 length: 15; CDR3 protein: CASSQDGRSGEKLFF; CDR3 DNA: TGCGCCAGCAGCCAAGATGGTAGAAGCGGCGAAAAACTGTTTTTT
J gene: TRBJ2-1; clone size: -; V gene: TRBV5-1; D gene: TRBD2; CDR3 length: 16; CDR3 protein: CASSSQLAGGFNEQFF; CDR3 DNA: TGCGCCAGCAGCTCCCAACTAGCGGGAGGGTTCAATGAGCAGTTCTTC
J gene: TRBJ2-2; clone size: -; V gene: TRBV4-1; D gene: TRBD2; CDR3 length: 18; CDR3 protein: CASTLQGLAGAGTGELFF; CDR3 DNA: TGCGCCAGCACCTTGCAAGGACTAGCGGGAGCGGGCACCGGGGAGCTGTTTTTT
J gene: TRBJ2-7; clone size: -; V gene: TRBV5-1; D gene: -; CDR3 length: 14; CDR3 protein: CASSLGQATYEQYF; CDR3 DNA: TGCGCCAGCAGCTTGGGTCAGGCGACCTACGAGCAGTACTTC
J gene: TRBJ1-6; clone size: few; V gene: TRBV6-4; D gene: -; CDR3 length: 16; CDR3 protein: CASSDSGDFLNSPLHF; CDR3 DNA: TGTGCCAGCAGTGACTCTGGGGACTTTCTTAATTCACCCCTCCACTTT
J gene: TRBJ1-5; clone size: -; V gene: TRBV6-5; D gene: TRBD1; CDR3 length: 15; CDR3 protein: CASSSLRQGAQPQHF; CDR3 DNA: TGTGCCAGCAGTTCTCTGCGACAGGGGGCACAGCCCCAGCATTTT
J gene: TRBJ2-7; clone size: -; V gene: TRBV6-5; D gene: -; CDR3 length: 15; CDR3 protein: CASSYRYGSANEQYF; CDR3 DNA: TGTGCCAGCAGTTACAGGTACGGGTCCGCCAACGAGCAGTACTTC
J gene: TRBJ2-3; clone size: -; V gene: TRBV2; D gene: TRBD2; CDR3 length: 14; CDR3 protein: CASLPGRGRDTQYF; CDR3 DNA: TGTGCCAGCCTCCCCGGGCGCGGGAGAGATACGCAGTATTTT
J gene: TRBJ2-1; clone size: few; V gene: TRBV20-1; D gene: TRBD2; CDR3 length: 11; CDR3 protein: CSVAGTNEQFF; CDR3 DNA: TGCAGTGTAGCGGGAACGAATGAGCAGTTCTTC
J gene: TRBJ2-6; clone size: -; V gene: TRBV5-4; D gene: TRBD1; CDR3 length: 16; CDR3 protein: CASSPTGDSGANVLTF; CDR3 DNA: TGTGCCAGCAGCCCGACAGGGGACTCTGGGGCCAACGTCCTGACTTTC
J gene: TRBJ2-2; clone size: -; V gene: TRBV12-5; D gene: -; CDR3 length: 13; CDR3 protein: CASASRKTGELFF; CDR3 DNA: TGTGCTAGTGCCTCGAGAAAGACCGGGGAGCTGTTTTTT
J gene: TRBJ2-7; clone size: -; V gene: TRBV14; D gene: -; CDR3 length: 15; CDR3 protein: CASSQDRGGRNEQYF; CDR3 DNA: TGTGCCAGCAGCCAAGATCGTGGAGGGCGCAACGAGCAGTACTTC
J gene: TRBJ1-1; clone size: -; V gene: TRBV18; D gene: -; CDR3 length: 17; CDR3 protein: CASSLSQLQGSGTEAFF; CDR3 DNA: TGTGCCAGCTCATTGTCTCAGTTACAGGGTTCGGGAACTGAAGCTTTCTTT
J gene: TRBJ2-7; clone size: -; V gene: TRBV4-1; D gene: -; CDR3 length: 14; CDR3 protein: CASSPGQTGYEQYF; CDR3 DNA: TGCGCCAGCAGCCCCGGACAGACCGGCTACGAGCAGTACTTC
J gene: TRBJ2-3; clone size: -; V gene: TRBV3-1/TRBV3-2; D gene: -; CDR3 length: 16; CDR3 protein: CASSQKERDITDTQYF; CDR3 DNA: TGTGCCAGCAGCCAAAAGGAGCGGGACATCACAGATACGCAGTATTTT
J gene: TRBJ1-1; clone size: -; V gene: TRBV28; D gene: -; CDR3 length: 14; CDR3 protein: CASRPQGRNTEAFF; CDR3 DNA: TGTGCCAGCAGGCCCCAGGGAAGGAACACTGAAGCTTTCTTT